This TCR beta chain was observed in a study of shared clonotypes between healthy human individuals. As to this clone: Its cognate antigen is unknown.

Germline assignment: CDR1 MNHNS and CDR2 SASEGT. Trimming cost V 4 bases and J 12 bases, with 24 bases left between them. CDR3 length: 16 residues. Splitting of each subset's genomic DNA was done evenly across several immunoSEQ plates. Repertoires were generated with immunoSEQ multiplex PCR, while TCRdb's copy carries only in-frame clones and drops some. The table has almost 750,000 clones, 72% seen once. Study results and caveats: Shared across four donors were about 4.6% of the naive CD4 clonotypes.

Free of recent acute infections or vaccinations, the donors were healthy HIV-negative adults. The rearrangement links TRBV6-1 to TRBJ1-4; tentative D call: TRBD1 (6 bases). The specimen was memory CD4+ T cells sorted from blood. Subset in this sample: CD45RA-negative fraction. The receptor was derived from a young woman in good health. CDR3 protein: CASSGQPRGRRRELFF. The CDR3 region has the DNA TGTGCCAGCAGTGGACAACCCCGGGGGCGGCGTAGGGAACTGTTTTTT.